This TCR beta chain was found in a study of cytomegalovirus exposure and HLA in healthy donors. A multiplex PCR was run with 60 Vbeta primers and 13 Jbeta primers. Measured with immunoSEQ multiplex PCR; TCRdb has only the in-frame clones, and not every one. The data hold 170,000 or so clones, with 77% observed a single time. The origin of this receptor is a woman aged 25-40 years in good health and CMV-seropositive. Sequences were obtained from PBMCs.

Here the CDR3 reads CARSGGFNYGYTF. CDR3 bases: TGTGCCAGGTCCGGGGGGTTTAACTATGGCTACACCTTC. The chain combines TRBV7-2 with TRBJ1-2; weak D call: TRBD1 (5 bases). CDR3 length equals 13 residues. CDR1 is SGHTA and CDR2 is FQGNSA in the germline V gene. Trimming took 9 bases from V and 1 from J, leaving 12 bases between them.